This T cell receptor beta chain was identified in a study of T cells expressing NK-cell markers. About the study: Repertoire data for TCR beta were derived from sorted T cells (CD3+CD56+NKG2C+, CD3+CD56+NKG2C- and CD3+CD56-NKG2C+).

TCRdb reprocessed the 5' RACE reads and stores each CDR3 protein as one record, lacking DNA. The sample features some 150,000 distinct CDR3 sequences, with around a third in its top ten. This CDR3 spans 15 amino acids. CDR1 and CDR2 (germline): KGHDR, SFDVKD. The chain carries TRBV24-1 and TRBJ2-3; TCRdb proposes TRBD2, but this gene call is untestable without DNA. What was sequenced was blood T cells: a sorted CD56 or NKG2C T cell subset, CD4+ or CD8+ T cells, or bulk PBMC T cells (not recorded which). This sequence was found in a woman in her forties or fifties in good health. This chain's CDR3 is CATSGLAGRADTQYF.